This T cell receptor (beta chain) comes out of a study of regulatory T cells in long-lasting Graves disease. Trimming took off 0 bases at V and 2 bases at J, with 4 bases between the two ends. Germline V gene data show CDR1 as SGHAT and CDR2 as FQNNGV. The CDR3 spans 13 residues. Construction of TCR beta libraries relied on iRepertoire HTBI primers and on Arm-PCR targeting CDR3 regions. TCRdb reanalysed the multiplex PCR reads using MiXCR and keeps one entry per CDR3 protein. Of under 300,000 distinct CDR3 sequences listed, about 17% were seen once; the top ten hold around 20%. Regarding time point: newly diagnosed GD, antithyroid drugs for less than 3 months. After RNA was extracted from PBMCs, the TCR library was made from it. This clonotype has a count of ten or more.

The rearrangement joins TRBV11-2 to TRBJ1-1; D is undetermined. The starting material was peripheral blood mononuclear cells (PBMCs), obtained at new diagnosis, from a patient treated with antithyroid drugs. The TCR originated in a female donor with Graves disease. The CDR3 spells CASSLEGNTEAFF. CDR3 DNA sequence: TGTGCCAGCAGCTTAGAAGGAAACACTGAAGCTTTCTTT.